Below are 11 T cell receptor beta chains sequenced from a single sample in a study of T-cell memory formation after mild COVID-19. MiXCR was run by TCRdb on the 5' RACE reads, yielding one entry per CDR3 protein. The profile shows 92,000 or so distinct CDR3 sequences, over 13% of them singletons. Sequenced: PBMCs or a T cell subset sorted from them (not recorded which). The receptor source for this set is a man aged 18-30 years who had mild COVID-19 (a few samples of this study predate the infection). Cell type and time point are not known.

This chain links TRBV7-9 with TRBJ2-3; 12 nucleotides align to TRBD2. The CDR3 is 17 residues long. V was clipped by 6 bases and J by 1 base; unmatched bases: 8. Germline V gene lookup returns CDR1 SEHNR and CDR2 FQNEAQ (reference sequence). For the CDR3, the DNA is TGTGCCAGCAGTTTGACTAGCGGGGGCCGCCGCACAGATACGCAGTATTTT. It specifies CASSLTSGGRRTDTQYF.

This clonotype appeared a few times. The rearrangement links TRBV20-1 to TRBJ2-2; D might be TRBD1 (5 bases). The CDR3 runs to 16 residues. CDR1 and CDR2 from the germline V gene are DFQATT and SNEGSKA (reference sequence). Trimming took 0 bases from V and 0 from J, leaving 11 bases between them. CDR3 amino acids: CSARDLYRPNTGELFF. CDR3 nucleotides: TGCAGTGCTAGAGATCTCTACAGGCCGAACACCGGGGAGCTGTTTTTT.

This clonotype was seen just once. The CDR3 coding sequence is TGTGCCAGCAGTCCTGACAGGTCGAATCAGCCCCAGCATTTT. It encodes CASSPDRSNQPQHF. The chain is built from TRBV7-3 and TRBJ1-5; TRBD1 might be the D (6 bases). V was pared by 6 bases and J by 4 bases, with 13 bases between. The CDR3 runs to 14 residues. Germline loops: CDR1 SGHTA, CDR2 FQGTGA. Full variable domain (remainder filled in from reference TRBV7-3 and TRBJ1-5): GAGVSQTPSNKVTEKGKYVELRCDPISGHTALYWYRQSLGQGPEFLIYFQGTGAADDSGLPNDRFFAVRPEGSVSTLKIQRTERGDSAVYLCASSPDRSNQPQHFGDGTRLSIL.

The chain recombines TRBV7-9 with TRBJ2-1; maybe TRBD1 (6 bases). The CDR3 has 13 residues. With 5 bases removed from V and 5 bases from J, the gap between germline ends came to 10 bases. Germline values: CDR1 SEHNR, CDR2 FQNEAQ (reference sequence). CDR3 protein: CASSTRDNNEQFF. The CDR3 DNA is TGTGCCAGCAGCACCCGGGACAACAATGAGCAGTTCTTC. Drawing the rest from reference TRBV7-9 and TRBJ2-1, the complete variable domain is DTGVSQNPRHKITKRGQNVTFRCDPISEHNRLYWYRQTLGQGPEFLTYFQNEAQLEKSRLLSDRFSAERPKGSFSTLEIQRTEQGDSAMYLCASSTRDNNEQFFGPGTRLTVL.

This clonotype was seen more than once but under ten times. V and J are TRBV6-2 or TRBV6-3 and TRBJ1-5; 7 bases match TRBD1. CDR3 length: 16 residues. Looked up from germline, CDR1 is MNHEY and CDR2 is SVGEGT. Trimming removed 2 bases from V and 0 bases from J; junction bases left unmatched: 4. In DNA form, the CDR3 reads TGTGCCAGCAGTTACCCGGGACAGTATAGCAATCAGCCCCAGCATTTT. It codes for CASSYPGQYSNQPQHF.

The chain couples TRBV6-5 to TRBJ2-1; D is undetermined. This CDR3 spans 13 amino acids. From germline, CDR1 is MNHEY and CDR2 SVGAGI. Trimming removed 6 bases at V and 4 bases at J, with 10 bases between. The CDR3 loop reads CASRVSPYNEQFF. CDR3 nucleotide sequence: TGTGCCAGCAGGGTCTCGCCGTACAATGAGCAGTTCTTC.

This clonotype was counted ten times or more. The DNA for the CDR3 is TGTGCCAGCCAGCTATCGACACCCCGTCACGAGCAGTACTTC. This encodes CASQLSTPRHEQYF. The chain couples TRBV2 to TRBJ2-7; D ambiguous. The CDR3 sequence is 14 residues long. CDR1 and CDR2 (germline): SNHLY, FYNNEI. Trimming removed 8 bases from V and 5 bases from J, with 19 bases in between.

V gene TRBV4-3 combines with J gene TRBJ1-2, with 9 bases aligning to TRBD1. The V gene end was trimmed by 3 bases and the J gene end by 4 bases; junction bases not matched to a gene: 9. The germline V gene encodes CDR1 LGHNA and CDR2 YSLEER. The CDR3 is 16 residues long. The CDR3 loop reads CASSQLYRGLSYGYTF. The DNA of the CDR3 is TGCGCCAGCAGCCAGCTTTACAGGGGGCTCAGCTATGGCTACACCTTC.

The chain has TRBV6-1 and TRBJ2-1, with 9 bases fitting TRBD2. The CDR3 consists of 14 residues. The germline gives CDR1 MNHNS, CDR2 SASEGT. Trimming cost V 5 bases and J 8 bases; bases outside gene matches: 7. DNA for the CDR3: TGTGCCAGCAGTTCCAGCGGGGGGATTGATGAGCAGTTCTTC. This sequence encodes CASSSSGGIDEQFF.

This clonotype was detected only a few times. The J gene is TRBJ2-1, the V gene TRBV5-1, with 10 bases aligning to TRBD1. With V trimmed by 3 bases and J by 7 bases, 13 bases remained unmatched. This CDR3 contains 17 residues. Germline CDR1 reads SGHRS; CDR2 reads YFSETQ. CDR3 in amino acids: CASSSGQGVAAGNEQFF. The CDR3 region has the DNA TGCGCCAGCAGCTCAGGACAGGGGGTAGCTGCGGGGAATGAGCAGTTCTTC.

This chain's CDR3 is CASSIRGSSYNEQFF. CDR3 sequence (DNA): TGTGCCAGCAGCATCAGGGGGAGCTCCTACAATGAGCAGTTCTTC. The chain recombines TRBV6-2 or TRBV6-3 with TRBJ2-1; 7 bases are shared with TRBD1. The junction had 5 bases not matched to a gene; V was cut back by 6 bases and J by 0 bases. The CDR3 consists of 15 residues. Germline values: CDR1 MNHEY, CDR2 SVGEGT.